The entry below describes one TCR beta chain. Its antigen remains unknown. A read error may explain this, as a much larger clone is one base away. This sample was taken from a study of molecular identifiers for immune sequencing clone quantification. The overall study: Within a replicate experiment, RNA obtained from either approximately 22,000 or 94,000 naive CD8 cells was divided into five aliquots, and four of those aliquots were then sequenced. General study results and limits: Jurkat TCR RNA that was spiked in from one cell was reportedly detectable among some 980,000 naive cells.

Germline loops: CDR1 KGHDR, CDR2 SFDVKD. This CDR3 contains 17 residues. TCRdb re-analysed the PCR reads in MiXCR, keeping a single row per CDR3 protein. The table includes 400,000 to 600,000 distinct CDR3 sequences, roughly a fifth detected once. Preparation of naive CD8 libraries involved roughly 19,000 to 1,100,000 sorted cells and 10%, 30% or 50% RNA. The sample taken for sequencing was naive CD8+ T cells from blood, with Jurkat cell RNA spiked in. As for subset: FACS-sorted CD8+CD4-CCR7+CD45RA+ naive T cells. The gene calls are TRBV24-1 and TRBJ2-1; tentatively, D is TRBD2 (6 bases). The receptor was derived from a human donor in good health. Some libraries in this study had Jurkat cell RNA spiked in. The CDR3: CATSDKTSRSSYNERFF. The CDR3 DNA is TGTGCCACCAGTGATAAAACTAGCCGTAGCTCCTACAATGAGCGGTTCTTC.